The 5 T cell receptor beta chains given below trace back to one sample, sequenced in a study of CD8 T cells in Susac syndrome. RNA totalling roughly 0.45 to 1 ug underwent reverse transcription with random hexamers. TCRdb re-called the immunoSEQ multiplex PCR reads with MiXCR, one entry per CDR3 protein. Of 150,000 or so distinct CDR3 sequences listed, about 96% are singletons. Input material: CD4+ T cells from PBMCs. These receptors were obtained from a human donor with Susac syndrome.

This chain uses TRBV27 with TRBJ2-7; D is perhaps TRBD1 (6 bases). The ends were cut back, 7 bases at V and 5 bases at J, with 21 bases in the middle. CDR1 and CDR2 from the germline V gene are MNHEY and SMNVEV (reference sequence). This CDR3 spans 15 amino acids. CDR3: CASTSWGRPSNEQYF. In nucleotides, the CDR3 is TGTGCCAGCACCTCCTGGGGGCGGCCTTCCAACGAGCAGTACTTC.

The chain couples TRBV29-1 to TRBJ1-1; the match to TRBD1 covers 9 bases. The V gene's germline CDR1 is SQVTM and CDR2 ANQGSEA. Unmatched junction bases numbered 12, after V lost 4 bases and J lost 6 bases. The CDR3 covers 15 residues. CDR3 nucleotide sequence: TGCAGCGTTGTTCTGACGACAGGGGGATTCTCTGAAGCTTTCTTT. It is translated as CSVVLTTGGFSEAFF. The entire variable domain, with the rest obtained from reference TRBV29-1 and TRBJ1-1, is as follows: SAVISQKPSRDICQRGTSLTIQCQVDSQVTMMFWYRQQPGQSLTLIATANQGSEATYESGFVIDKFPISRPNLTFSTLTVSNMSPEDSSIYLCSVVLTTGGFSEAFFGQGTRLTVV.

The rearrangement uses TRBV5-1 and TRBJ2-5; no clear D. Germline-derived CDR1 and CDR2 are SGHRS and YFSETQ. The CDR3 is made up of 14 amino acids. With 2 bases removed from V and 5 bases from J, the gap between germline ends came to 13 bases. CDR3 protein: CASSFGQVEETQYF. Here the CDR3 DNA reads TGCGCCAGCAGCTTTGGGCAGGTGGAGGAGACCCAGTACTTC.

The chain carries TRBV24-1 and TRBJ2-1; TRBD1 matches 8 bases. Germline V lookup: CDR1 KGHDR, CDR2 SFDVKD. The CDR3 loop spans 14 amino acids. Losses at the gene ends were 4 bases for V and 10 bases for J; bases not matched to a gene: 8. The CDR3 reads CATSEGQGAREQFF. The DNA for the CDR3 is TGTGCCACCAGTGAAGGTCAGGGGGCAAGGGAGCAGTTCTTC.

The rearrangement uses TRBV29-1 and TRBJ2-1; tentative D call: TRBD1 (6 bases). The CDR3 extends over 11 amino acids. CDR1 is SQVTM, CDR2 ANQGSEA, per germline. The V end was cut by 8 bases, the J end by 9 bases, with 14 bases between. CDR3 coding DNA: TGCAGCCCAAAACAGGGACGTGAGCAGTTCTTC. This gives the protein CSPKQGREQFF.